These T cell receptor beta chains were read from a single sample in a study of T-cell reconstitution after alpha-beta-depleted transplantation in children. TCRdb called the PCR reads again in MiXCR, with one record for every CDR3 protein. The repertoire holds around 440,000 distinct CDR3 sequences, with around 15% as singletons. Sequenced here: PBMCs, mostly from graft donor cells, sampled 360 days after TCRalphabeta/CD19-depleted stem cell transplant. The origin of the receptors is a boy younger than two who had a stem cell transplant for Wiskott-Aldrich syndrome, so the T cells may come from the graft donor. CDR3s include the opening cysteine and the closing phenylalanine or tryptophan. D genes are given only for firm matches. Rows give clone size only sometimes, using once, few, many, or a class for an expanded clone.

>TRBV5-1|few|TRBJ2-2|-
TGCGCCAGCAGCTTGGGCTCACCCACCGGGGAGCTGTTTTTT
CASSLGSPTGELFF
>TRBV2|-|TRBJ2-1|-
TGTGCCAGCAGTGTACAGGGGGGGCACAATGAGCAGTTCTTC
CASSVQGGHNEQFF
>TRBV5-1|-|TRBJ2-5|-
TGCGCCAGCAGCGACAGACTACAAACTGCCCAAGAGACCCAGTACTTC
CASSDRLQTAQETQYF
>TRBV2|-|TRBJ2-2|TRBD1
TGTGCCAGCAGGGAATCAGGGGGCGGGGAGCTGTTTTTT
CASRESGGGELFF
>TRBV11-2|-|TRBJ2-1|TRBD2
TGTGCCAGCAGCTTCTTTTCCTTTCGGGAGGGCCCGGGCAATGAGCAGTTCTTC
CASSFFSFREGPGNEQFF
>TRBV24-1|few|TRBJ2-1|TRBD1
TGTGCCACCAGTGATCCGGGACAGGGGGCAGTCGATGAGCAGTTCTTC
CATSDPGQGAVDEQFF
>TRBV29-1|-|TRBJ2-3|-
TGCAGCGTTGAAGATCAATACAGGGCAAGCACAGATACGCAGTATTTT
CSVEDQYRASTDTQYF
>TRBV7-2|-|TRBJ2-7|TRBD2
TGTGCCAGCAGCTTAGGGTCGCTAGCGGGAGTCTACGAGCAGTACTTC
CASSLGSLAGVYEQYF
>TRBV7-9|-|TRBJ2-3|TRBD2
TGTGCCAGCAGCTTACTGCTAGCGGGTCCCACAGATACGCAGTATTTT
CASSLLLAGPTDTQYF
>TRBV6-1|-|TRBJ2-7|TRBD2
TGTGCCAGCAGTGGTAGCGGGAGGACCCCAGGCTACGAGCAGTACTTC
CASSGSGRTPGYEQYF
>TRBV24-1|few|TRBJ2-1|TRBD2
TGTGCCACCAGTAGCGGGGCCTACAATGAGCAGTTCTTC
CATSSGAYNEQFF
>TRBV27|many|TRBJ2-1|-
TGTGCCACTAAGATCCCCGGACTACCATACAATGAGCAGTTCTTC
CATKIPGLPYNEQFF
>TRBV9|few|TRBJ2-3|TRBD1
TGTGCCAGCAGCGTGGGCGGCAGGGGGACAGATACGCAGTATTTT
CASSVGGRGTDTQYF
>TRBV5-1|few|TRBJ2-1|-
TGCGCCAGCCGCCCTATGGCTCCTAGTTACAATGAGCAGTTCTTC
CASRPMAPSYNEQFF
>TRBV20-1|-|TRBJ2-5|-
TGCAGTGCTAGGTCGTACTCGGGAATCGCCTCAGAGACCCAGTACTTC
CSARSYSGIASETQYF
>TRBV7-9|few|TRBJ2-1|-
TGTGCCAGCAGCTTAGACCTGAATTCCCGAACCAGCGGTTGGCAGTTCTTC
CASSLDLNSRTSGWQFF
>TRBV11-3|-|TRBJ2-1|-
TGTGCCAGCAGACTTAGGTTCGATGAGCAGTTCTTC
CASRLRFDEQFF
>TRBV7-9|many|TRBJ1-2|-
TGTGCCAGCAGCTTTGGCCGTATTCCCGACTATGGCTACACCTTC
CASSFGRIPDYGYTF
>TRBV20-1|few|TRBJ2-2|-
TGCAGTGCTAGAGATCCGTTTTTTGCGGGGTCCGGGGAGCTGTTTTTT
CSARDPFFAGSGELFF
>TRBV12-3/TRBV12-4|few|TRBJ1-5|-
TGTGCCAGCAGTTTGAGGGGGGTACATCAGCCCCAGCATTTT
CASSLRGVHQPQHF
>TRBV7-2|few|TRBJ2-2|-
TGTGCCAGCAGCTCCCTTTTGGGGGGCGCTAGGTTAGGGGAGCTGTTTTTT
CASSSLLGGARLGELFF
>TRBV28|-|TRBJ1-5|-
TGTGCCAGCAACGGGGCCTTATATCGGCCCCAGCATTTT
CASNGALYRPQHF
>TRBV29-1|few|TRBJ2-5|-
TGCAGCGTTAATAGTCGGGGAGAGACCCAGTACTTC
CSVNSRGETQYF
>TRBV2|-|TRBJ1-5|TRBD1
TGTGCCAGCAGTCTCCGGGACAGGGTCTTTAATCAGCCCCAGCATTTT
CASSLRDRVFNQPQHF
>TRBV7-6|few|TRBJ2-7|TRBD1
TGTGCCAGCAGCTTATACCATGATTCAATCGACAGGGATGATTGGAACGAGCAGTACTTC
CASSLYHDSIDRDDWNEQYF
>TRBV28|-|TRBJ2-7|-
TGTGCCAGCATAGCATCGGCCCGCTACGAGCAGTACTTC
CASIASARYEQYF
>TRBV11-2|many|TRBJ2-1|TRBD2
TGTGCCAGCAGCCCCTGGACTAGTGGTTACAATGAGCAGTTCTTC
CASSPWTSGYNEQFF
>TRBV5-1|few|TRBJ2-7|-
TGCGCCAGCAGCTTGTTTCTCTCACAGGGTATGAACGAGCAGTACTTC
CASSLFLSQGMNEQYF
>TRBV3-1|-|TRBJ2-4|-
TGTGCCAGCGGTAATAGCTTCATTCAGTACTTC
CASGNSFIQYF
>TRBV28|few|TRBJ2-7|-
TGTGCCAGCAGTTTGAGTCGCTCCTACGAGCAGTACTTC
CASSLSRSYEQYF
>TRBV29-1|-|TRBJ2-5|-
TGCAGCGTCGGAGGGGGGACATTCCAAGAGACCCAGTACTTC
CSVGGGTFQETQYF
>TRBV6-2/TRBV6-3|few|TRBJ1-1|TRBD1
TGTGCCAGCAGGAGGGACAGGGGTGGGACTGAAGCTTTCTTT
CASRRDRGGTEAFF
>TRBV5-1|few|TRBJ2-1|TRBD1
TGCGCCAGCAGCTTACAGGGGATCCTTAATGAGCAGTTCTTC
CASSLQGILNEQFF
>TRBV14|-|TRBJ2-3|-
TGTGCCAGCAGCAACCGTAGAGGCTTTCTGAATACGCAGTATTTT
CASSNRRGFLNTQYF
>TRBV3-1|-|TRBJ2-7|-
TGTGCCAGCAGCCAAGTGGGTATCTCCTACGAGCAGTACTTC
CASSQVGISYEQYF
>TRBV11-2|few|TRBJ2-3|-
TGTGCCAGCAGCTCAAATACGCAGTATTTT
CASSSNTQYF
>TRBV3-1|-|TRBJ2-1|TRBD2
TGTGCCAGCAGCCAAGGGCCTCGGGGGGTGATTAGGCAGTTCTTC
CASSQGPRGVIRQFF
>TRBV20-1|once|TRBJ2-5|-
TGCAGTGCTAGACACAGGGGGGGAAAAGAGACCCAGTACTTC
CSARHRGGKETQYF
>TRBV4-1|once|TRBJ2-3|-
TGCGCCAGCAGCCAAGAGGAGGCCCACACAGATACGCAGTATTTT
CASSQEEAHTDTQYF
>TRBV28|many|TRBJ2-7|-
TGTGCCAGCGGAAAGTACGAGCAGTACTTC
CASGKYEQYF
>TRBV6-5|few|TRBJ2-5|-
TGTGCCAGCAGATACTTGGGGGGCTTGAAGACCCAGTACTTC
CASRYLGGLKTQYF
>TRBV5-6|few|TRBJ2-2|TRBD1
TGTGCCAGCAGCCCTTACGGGACAGAGAACACCGGGGAGCTGTTTTTT
CASSPYGTENTGELFF
>TRBV2|-|TRBJ2-7|-
TGTGCCAGCAGAGCCGGGACTTCTCAAGCCTTTTACGAGCAGTACTTC
CASRAGTSQAFYEQYF
>TRBV5-1|-|TRBJ2-7|-
TGCGCCAGCAGCTTGGAACAGGAGTTCTACGAGCAGTACTTC
CASSLEQEFYEQYF
>TRBV28|-|TRBJ2-7|-
TGTGCCAGCAGCCCCCCCCGACCCCCCGTCGAGCAGTACTTC
CASSPPRPPVEQYF
>TRBV4-2|-|TRBJ2-7|TRBD1
TGTGCCAGCAGCCCCGGACAGGTTGGCGAGCAGTACTTC
CASSPGQVGEQYF
>TRBV24-1|few|TRBJ2-2|TRBD2
TGTGCCACCAGTGATGGGGGGGGCACCGGGGAGCTGTTTTTT
CATSDGGGTGELFF
>TRBV3-1|-|TRBJ2-3|TRBD2
TGTGCCAGCAGTCACGGGACTAGCGGGGGGGCGGGCACAGATACGCAGTATTTT
CASSHGTSGGAGTDTQYF
>TRBV10-3|-|TRBJ1-5|-
TGTGCCATCAGTGATTTTAATGAAGGGATAGCGGGCAATCAGCCCCAGCATTTT
CAISDFNEGIAGNQPQHF